Presented here are 20 T cell receptor beta chains from one specimen sequenced in a study of T cell clusters in autoimmune cytopenias. TRB rearrangements were amplified by touch-down multiplex PCR with mixed TRB-A/B primers. TCRdb reanalyzed the multiplex PCR reads, giving one entry per CDR3 protein sequence and no DNA. The repertoire table contains some 15,000 distinct CDR3 sequences. Roughly 38,000 genome equivalents of blood DNA were amplified for TRB. The sample taken for sequencing was peripheral blood. The source of these receptors is a human donor with an autoimmune cytopenia or autoimmune hepatitis (not recorded which).

The V gene is TRBV5-6, the J gene TRBJ1-5. The CDR3 runs to 14 residues. Germline CDR1 is SGHDT and CDR2 is YYEEEE. Here the CDR3 reads CASSHGGNNQPQHF.

This chain links TRBV5-6 with TRBJ1-1. CDR1 SGHDT and CDR2 YYEEEE come from the germline V gene. CDR3 length equals 11 residues. This chain's CDR3 is CASSLAREAFF.

V is TRBV5-5 and J is TRBJ2-1. This CDR3 spans 17 amino acids. Germline CDR1 SGHKS, CDR2 YYEKEE (reference sequence). The CDR3 reads CASSFLSWASSYNEQFF.

The genes are TRBV5-5 and TRBJ2-7; TCRdb calls TRBD1, which cannot be checked without DNA. Per the germline V gene, CDR1 is SGHKS and CDR2 is YYEKEE (reference sequence). The CDR3 consists of 13 residues. The CDR3 reads CASSLTGIYEQYF.

The rearrangement joins TRBV5-1 to TRBJ2-1; TCRdb names TRBD2, which stays unverified in the absence of DNA. The CDR3 contains 15 residues. Germline values: CDR1 SGHRS, CDR2 YFSETQ. The CDR3 is CASRYGLGINNEQFF.

The chain joins TRBV5-4 to TRBJ2-3; TCRdb outputs TRBD1, but without DNA this stays unchecked. Germline V gene sequence: CDR1 SGHNT, CDR2 YYREEE (reference sequence). This CDR3 has 15 residues. The CDR3 is CASSPRGGFEDTQYF.

The V gene is TRBV6-5, the J gene TRBJ1-4. Germline V gene sequence: CDR1 MNHEY, CDR2 SVGAGI. The CDR3 totals 15 residues. The chain's CDR3 is CASGETWTRREKLFF.

In terms of frequency, this clonotype is medium-sized. This chain uses TRBV29-1 with TRBJ2-7; TCRdb's D call, TRBD1, is unchecked because there is no DNA. The V gene's germline CDR1 is SQVTM and CDR2 ANQGSEA. The CDR3 is 14 residues long. This CDR3 is CSARRSGGGYEQYF.

This clonotype is classed as medium-sized by frequency. V is TRBV19 and J is TRBJ1-6; TCRdb picks TRBD1, but there is no DNA to check that call. Germline CDR1 and CDR2: LNHDA and SQIVND (reference sequence). CDR3 size: 12 residues. CDR3: CAGQGVNSPLHF.

CDR3 residues: CASSRGQNSYEQYF. The V call is TRBV30, the J call TRBJ2-7; the TCRdb D gene call, TRBD1, has no DNA to confirm it. This CDR3 region has 14 residues. Germline CDR1 GTSNPN, CDR2 SVGIG (reference sequence).

The chain carries TRBV27 and TRBJ2-6; TCRdb's D gene call, TRBD2, goes unchecked for lack of DNA. Germline CDR1 reads MNHEY; CDR2 reads SMNVEV (reference sequence). The CDR3 runs to 16 residues. CDR3 residues: CASSLWGRPGANVLTF.

The chain has TRBV13 and TRBJ1-1; TCRdb picks TRBD1, but there is no DNA to check that call. CDR3 length: 14 amino acids. Germline V lookup: CDR1 PRHDT, CDR2 FYEKMQ (reference sequence). The CDR3 loop reads CASSLFGGSTEAFF.

V gene TRBV21-1 combines with J gene TRBJ2-7. TRBV21-1 is termed a pseudogene. The CDR3 consists of 12 residues. CDR3 sequence: CASSKGQGEQYF.

CDR3 region: CATDTGSRETQYF. The gene calls are TRBV19 and TRBJ2-5; absent DNA, TCRdb's TRBD1 call cannot be checked. Germline V gene sequence: CDR1 LNHDA, CDR2 SQIVND (reference sequence). The CDR3 extends over 13 amino acids.

The chain couples TRBV6-1 to TRBJ2-6; without DNA, the TCRdb call of TRBD1 cannot be checked. This CDR3 is built from 18 residues. Germline V gene lookup returns CDR1 MNHNS and CDR2 SASEGT. CDR3 loop: CASSDLRDRSSGANVLTF.

The chain employs TRBV27 and TRBJ2-3; checking the TCRdb D call of TRBD1 is not possible without DNA. The CDR3 extends over 14 amino acids. Germline-derived CDR1 and CDR2 are MNHEY and SMNVEV (reference sequence). CDR3 region: CASSPALRGDTQYF.

V usage is TRBV5-4 and J usage is TRBJ1-2; the D call from TCRdb, TRBD1, cannot be confirmed without DNA. The CDR3 is 15 amino acids. Germline V CDR1 and CDR2: SGHNT, YYREEE (reference sequence). CDR3 sequence: CASWRVGQLIYGYTF.

This clonotype is classed as medium-sized by frequency. The chain joins TRBV19 to TRBJ2-1; there is no DNA to check the TCRdb D call of TRBD2. This CDR3 spans 17 amino acids. Per the germline V gene, CDR1 is LNHDA and CDR2 is SQIVND (reference sequence). The CDR3 reads CASSQTQLAAAYNEQFF.

The chain joins TRBV5-5 to TRBJ2-6. Germline CDR1 reads SGHKS; CDR2 reads YYEKEE (reference sequence). The CDR3 sequence is 18 residues long. The CDR3 region is CASSQELGFGSGANVLTF.

By frequency, this clonotype is medium-sized. The chain uses TRBV30 and TRBJ2-5; TCRdb's D call of TRBD1 is untestable without DNA. The germline V gene has CDR1 GTSNPN and CDR2 SVGIG (reference sequence). The CDR3 contains 13 residues. CDR3 in amino acids: CAWDRRAWETQYF.